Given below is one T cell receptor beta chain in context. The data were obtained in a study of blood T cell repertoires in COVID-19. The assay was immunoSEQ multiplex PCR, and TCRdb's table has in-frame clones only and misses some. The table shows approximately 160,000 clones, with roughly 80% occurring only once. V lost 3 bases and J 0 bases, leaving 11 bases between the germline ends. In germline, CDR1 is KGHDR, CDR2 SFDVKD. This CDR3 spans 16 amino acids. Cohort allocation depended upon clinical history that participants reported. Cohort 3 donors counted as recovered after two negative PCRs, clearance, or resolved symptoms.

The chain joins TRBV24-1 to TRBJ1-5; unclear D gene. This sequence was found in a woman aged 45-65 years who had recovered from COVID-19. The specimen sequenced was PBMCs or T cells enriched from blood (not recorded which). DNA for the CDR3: TGTGCCACCAGTGATCGCGGCGTTATTAGCAATCAGCCCCAGCATTTT. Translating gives CATSDRGVISNQPQHF.